These 19 T cell receptor beta chains were sequenced from one sample in a study of cytomegalovirus exposure and HLA in healthy donors. The PCR had 60 Vbeta and 13 Jbeta primers. Assay: immunoSEQ multiplex PCR; the TCRdb copy retains only in-frame clones and omits some. The sample lists 85,000 to 130,000 clones, about 64% seen once, with roughly 2.8% in the top ten. The sample was PBMCs. Receptors were obtained from a female donor in good health and CMV-seronegative.

The rearrangement links TRBV13 to TRBJ2-1; D uncertain. Trimming cost V 3 bases and J 8 bases, with 5 bases left between them. The CDR3 contains 11 residues. Germline V lookup: CDR1 PRHDT, CDR2 FYEKMQ (reference sequence). In DNA, the CDR3 is TGTGCCAGCAGCTTTCTCGATGAGCAGTTCTTC. It codes for CASSFLDEQFF.

This chain joins TRBV29-1 and TRBJ2-5, with TRBD2 as a possible D gene (5 bases). The germline gives CDR1 SQVTM, CDR2 ANQGSEA. The CDR3 has 15 amino acids. Deletions cut 0 bases from V and 5 bases from J, with 16 bases between. In DNA form, the CDR3 reads TGCAGCGTTGAAGACTCGGTGACGGGGATCGAGACCCAGTACTTC. Encoded protein: CSVEDSVTGIETQYF.

The chain links TRBV5-6 to TRBJ2-1; tentatively, D is TRBD2 (5 bases). The CDR3 consists of 14 residues. The V and J ends lost 0 bases and 5 bases respectively, with 9 bases between them. Looked up from germline, CDR1 is SGHDT and CDR2 is YYEEEE. CDR3: CASSLVAGHNEQFF. CDR3 in DNA: TGTGCCAGCAGCTTGGTTGCGGGCCACAATGAGCAGTTCTTC.

J is TRBJ1-4 and V is TRBV7-2; tentative D call: TRBD1 (5 bases). This CDR3 is built from 17 residues. Germline loops: CDR1 SGHTA, CDR2 FQGNSA. V shed 8 bases and J shed 7 bases, with 26 bases lying between them. This CDR3 reads CASEQSFKGAPGEKLFF. The CDR3 region has the DNA TGTGCCAGCGAGCAGTCCTTCAAAGGGGCACCCGGTGAAAAACTGTTTTTT.

This chain connects TRBV5-4 to TRBJ2-3; 9 nucleotides align to TRBD1. The CDR3 consists of 15 residues. Germline V gene lookup returns CDR1 SGHNT and CDR2 YYREEE (reference sequence). V gave up 2 bases and J gave up 1 base; unmatched junction bases: 2. CDR3 DNA sequence: TGTGCCAGCAGCTTTGGACAGGGGCGCACAGATACGCAGTATTTT. It specifies CASSFGQGRTDTQYF.

The CDR3 protein is CASSLRDRVSQPQHF. The CDR3 DNA reads as TGTGCCAGCAGCCTACGGGACAGGGTTAGTCAGCCCCAGCATTTT. This rearrangement joins TRBV28 to TRBJ1-5; 9 bases match TRBD1. There are 15 residues in the CDR3. Germline V gives CDR1 MDHEN, CDR2 SYDVKM. The J segment lost 6 bases and the V segment lost 6 bases, leaving 9 bases of the junction unmatched.

J is TRBJ2-6 and V is TRBV14; no firm D call. The CDR3 spans 15 residues. CDR1 is SGHDN, CDR2 FVKESK, per germline. V lost 2 bases to trimming and J lost 3 bases, with 8 bases between them. CDR3 coding DNA: TGTGCCAGCAGCCAATTCGGTGGTGGGGCCAACGTCCTGACTTTC. It specifies CASSQFGGGANVLTF.

This clone was seen a single time. V usage is TRBV7-2 and J usage is TRBJ1-5; 8 positions match TRBD1. The CDR3 has 14 residues. After removal of 2 bases from V and 7 bases from J, the junction contained 4 bases not matched to a gene. The germline V gene has CDR1 SGHTA and CDR2 FQGNSA. CDR3 sequence (DNA): TGTGCCAGCAGCTTAACACAGGGGGGACAGCCCCAGCATTTT. Its protein is CASSLTQGGQPQHF.

The chain links TRBV6-6 to TRBJ1-2, with 7 bases identical to TRBD1. The ends lost 7 bases at V and 2 bases at J; junction bases unmatched: 13. Germline V CDR1 and CDR2: MNHNY, SVGAGI (reference sequence). CDR3 size: 16 residues. The CDR3 protein is CASTWGGTDRNYGYTF. CDR3 bases: TGTGCCAGCACGTGGGGCGGGACAGATCGAAACTATGGCTACACCTTC.

This clone showed up just a few times. The chain couples TRBV11-3 to TRBJ2-1, with 11 bases identical to TRBD2. With V trimmed by 5 bases and J by 8 bases, 17 bases remained unmatched. Germline values: CDR1 SGHNT, CDR2 YENEEA. The CDR3 has 18 residues. CDR3 amino acids: CASSPIVLAGGGVHEQFF. DNA for the CDR3: TGTGCCAGCAGCCCCATCGTCCTAGCGGGAGGCGGTGTTCATGAGCAGTTCTTC.

The chain recombines TRBV2 with TRBJ2-3; D may be TRBD1 (6 bases). Germline CDR1 SNHLY, CDR2 FYNNEI. This CDR3 has 14 amino acids. The V end lost 4 bases, the J end lost 5 bases, and 13 bases lay between the germline ends. As DNA, the CDR3 is TGTGCCAGCAGTGTACAGGGTGTTGTAGATACGCAGTATTTT. Protein product: CASSVQGVVDTQYF.

The chain is built from TRBV7-2 and TRBJ2-7; D is unclear. V was shortened by 2 bases and J by 0 bases, with 5 bases between the two germline ends. The CDR3 is 13 amino acids. Germline V gives CDR1 SGHTA, CDR2 FQGNSA. The CDR3 loop is CASSLSSSYEQYF. The CDR3 nucleotides are TGTGCCAGCAGCTTATCCTCCTCCTACGAGCAGTACTTC. Together with reference TRBV7-2 and TRBJ2-7, the CDR3 gives the full variable domain: GAGVSQSPSNKVTEKGKDVELRCDPISGHTALYWYRQSLGQGLEFLIYFQGNSAPDKSGLPSDRFSAERTGGSVSTLTIQRTQQEDSAVYLCASSLSSSYEQYFGPGTRLTVT.

The chain has TRBV6-1 and TRBJ2-7; D is perhaps TRBD1 (5 bases). V was clipped by 1 base and J by 0 bases, with 10 bases between them. CDR3 size: 15 residues. The germline gives CDR1 MNHNS, CDR2 SASEGT. Here the CDR3 DNA reads TGTGCCAGCAGTGAAGGCCAGGGAAGCTCCTACGAGCAGTACTTC. It is translated as CASSEGQGSSYEQYF.

This clone has a handful of counts. The V gene is TRBV9, the J gene TRBJ1-2, with 8 positions matching TRBD1. The V gene end was trimmed by 3 bases and the J gene end by 8 bases; junction bases not matched to a gene: 15. Germline assignment: CDR1 SGDLS and CDR2 YYNGEE. The CDR3 spans 16 residues. The CDR3 spells CASSAPDRAPRMGYTF. CDR3 coding DNA: TGTGCCAGCAGCGCTCCGGACAGGGCGCCTCGAATGGGCTACACCTTC.

The chain couples TRBV2 to TRBJ2-1; 12 bases are a match to TRBD2. Germline CDR1 is SNHLY and CDR2 is FYNNEI. Germline trimming cut 2 bases from V and 7 bases from J; bases unmatched to any gene: 6. The CDR3 sequence is 16 residues long. The CDR3, as DNA: TGTGCCAGCAGTGAAAGGTCTAGCGGGAGGGGGAATGAGCAGTTCTTC. It codes for CASSERSSGRGNEQFF.

J is TRBJ2-7 and V is TRBV27; 10 bases are shared with TRBD2. There are 20 residues in the CDR3. V dropped 1 base and J dropped 3; count of bases not matched to a gene: 18. CDR1 and CDR2 from the germline V gene are MNHEY and SMNVEV (reference sequence). The DNA of the CDR3 is TGTGCCAGCAGTTTATGCCCAGGGCTAGCGGGGGCCCGAGAGGACTACGAGCAGTACTTC. Translating it yields CASSLCPGLAGAREDYEQYF.

This clone has only a few counts. CDR3 coding DNA: TGTGCCAGTCTACCGACCGGGACAGGGAGCAATCAGCCCCAGCATTTT. Translated: CASLPTGTGSNQPQHF. The gene calls are TRBV19 and TRBJ1-5, with 9 nucleotides matching TRBD1. Germline lookup yields CDR1 LNHDA and CDR2 SQIVND (reference sequence). CDR3 length: 16 amino acids. V was clipped by 8 bases and J by 1 base; unmatched bases: 9. Filled out from reference TRBV19 and TRBJ1-5, the complete variable domain reads DGGITQSPKYLFRKEGQNVTLSCEQNLNHDAMYWYRQDPGQGLRLIYYSQIVNDFQKGDIAEGYSVSREKKESFPLTVTSAQKNPTAFYLCASLPTGTGSNQPQHFGDGTRLSIL.

The J gene is TRBJ2-1, the V gene TRBV6-5; 8 bases match TRBD2. This CDR3 comprises 13 residues. V lost 6 bases and J lost 8; bases outside the gene matches: 6. CDR1 and CDR2 from the germline V gene are MNHEY and SVGAGI. The CDR3: CASRPGLGYEQFF. The CDR3 DNA follows: TGTGCCAGCAGACCGGGACTAGGCTATGAGCAGTTCTTC.

This chain links TRBV6-5 with TRBJ1-1; D is undetermined. This CDR3 spans 15 amino acids. V lost 4 bases, J lost 4 bases, and 16 bases lay in between. The germline V gene has CDR1 MNHEY and CDR2 SVGAGI. CDR3 sequence: CASSFTRGRSTEAFF. Here the CDR3 DNA reads TGTGCCAGCAGTTTCACACGAGGGAGGAGCACTGAAGCTTTCTTT.